This T cell receptor beta chain was profiled in a study of T cell repertoires in cytomegalovirus infection (dated 2019 in TCRdb). General notes on the study: Because public TCR beta signatures pointed to carriage of CMV infection together with the matching HLA type, the HLA type of each donor mattered for the analysis.

V is cut by 4 bases and J by 0 bases, and the space between the germline ends is 11 bases. Inclusive of the bounding cysteine and phenylalanine, the CDR3 is 15 residues long. Only the CDR3 part of the read is kept: 45 bases, read in frame from the first base. CDR1 and CDR2 (LNHDA, SQIVND) derive from the germline V gene (reference sequence). Points on this clonotype: Its antigen target is currently unknown. The sample holds no much larger clone one base away, and base qualities are not on file.

Sequencing relied on an Illumina HiSeq 1500. TCRdb reprocessing: public reads trimmed at Q25 with fastp, clones called with MiXCR, in-frame beta chains kept. Identical CDR3 protein sequences are pooled into one entry, listed with their most common genes and DNA. The sample table shows 250,000 or so distinct CDR3 sequences, and approximately 15% are seen once. The top ten clonotypes cover around 47% of the sample. Broader findings and caveats from the paper: Carriers of CMV infection plus the relevant HLA type were discriminated by the cumulative frequency of public TCR beta family members in the study cohort and in an independent approximately 340-donor cohort. The ex vivo response was dominated by HLA-C-restricted CMV-specific TCR beta clonotypes, and the single most frequent clonotype in two of eight donors was supplied by these HLA-C-restricted clonotypes.

The sample comprised CD8+ T cells from PBMCs. Recombination joined TRBV19 with TRBJ2-3, with no reliable assignment of the D segment. The clonotype was recovered from a human donor in good health (CMV status not recorded). Some clones in this sample may be carry-over from other donors' samples. The CDR3: CASSRDGSSTDTQYF. DNA sequence: TGTGCCAGTAGTAGAGACGGGTCTAGCACAGATACGCAGTATTTT.